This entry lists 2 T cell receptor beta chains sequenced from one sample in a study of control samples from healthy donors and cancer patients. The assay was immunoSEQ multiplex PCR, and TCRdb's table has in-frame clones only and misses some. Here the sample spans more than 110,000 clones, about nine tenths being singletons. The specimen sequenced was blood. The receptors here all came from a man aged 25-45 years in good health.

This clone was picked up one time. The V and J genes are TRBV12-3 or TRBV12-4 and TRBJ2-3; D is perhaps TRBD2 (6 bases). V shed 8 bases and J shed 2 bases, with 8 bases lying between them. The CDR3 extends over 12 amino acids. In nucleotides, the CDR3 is TGTGCCAGCTGGGACTTCACAGATACGCAGTATTTT. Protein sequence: CASWDFTDTQYF.

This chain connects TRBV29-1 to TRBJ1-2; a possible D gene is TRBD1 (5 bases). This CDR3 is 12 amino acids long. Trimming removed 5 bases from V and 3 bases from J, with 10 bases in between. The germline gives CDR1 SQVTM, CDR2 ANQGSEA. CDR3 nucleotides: TGCAGCGTTTTACCGGGGGACTATGGCTACACCTTC. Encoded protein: CSVLPGDYGYTF.